Listed here are 26 T cell receptor beta chains from one sample, sequenced in a study of CD8 T cells in Susac syndrome. An amount of RNA that ranged from roughly 0.5 to 1 ug was reverse transcribed with random hexamers. TCRdb re-called the immunoSEQ multiplex PCR reads with MiXCR, one entry per CDR3 protein. This repertoire shows under 200,000 distinct CDR3 sequences, 90% to 97% found once; its top ten account for 0.12%. Sequencing input: CD4+ T cells from PBMCs. The receptors stem from a human donor with Susac syndrome.

The chain combines TRBV7-9 with TRBJ1-4; D may be TRBD1 (6 bases). This CDR3 is built from 14 residues. Trimming stripped 3 bases from V and 6 bases from J, with 11 bases between. The V gene's germline CDR1 is SEHNR and CDR2 FQNEAQ (reference sequence). CDR3 region: CASSFQGGDEKLFF. In DNA, the CDR3 is TGTGCCAGCAGCTTTCAAGGGGGTGATGAAAAACTGTTTTTT.

The chain employs TRBV13 and TRBJ1-2; 7 nucleotides align to TRBD1. The CDR3 covers 13 residues. Germline V gives CDR1 PRHDT, CDR2 FYEKMQ (reference sequence). The trim removed 4 bases at V and 6 bases at J, leaving 5 bases unmatched. As DNA, the CDR3 is TGTGCCAGCAGCTCTCGGACAGGTGATGGCTACACCTTC. Protein: CASSSRTGDGYTF.

J is TRBJ2-1 and V is TRBV27; 8 bases agree with TRBD2. Germline values: CDR1 MNHEY, CDR2 SMNVEV (reference sequence). The V gene end was trimmed by 5 bases and the J gene end by 6 bases; junction bases not matched to a gene: 12. The CDR3 totals 16 residues. CDR3 sequence reads: CASSAPRAGVGNEQFF. The CDR3 coding sequence is TGTGCCAGCAGTGCCCCCCGAGCGGGAGTCGGCAATGAGCAGTTCTTC.

This sequence joins TRBV6-5 and TRBJ1-1; D remains unclear. V was clipped by 6 bases and J by 2 bases, with 10 bases between them. The length of the CDR3 is 13 residues. Germline CDR1 reads MNHEY; CDR2 reads SVGAGI. The CDR3, as DNA: TGTGCCAGCAGGACCCCGACCAACACTGAAGCTTTCTTT. Translated, it gives CASRTPTNTEAFF.

The CDR3 protein is CAWSGLGAGNQPQHF. CDR3 in DNA: TGTGCCTGGAGTGGTTTGGGGGCAGGCAATCAGCCCCAGCATTTT. The V and J genes are TRBV30 and TRBJ1-5, with a tentative D call TRBD1 (6 bases). The germline V and J ends were trimmed by 1 base and 2 bases, with 12 bases remaining between them. Germline CDR1 GTSNPN, CDR2 SVGIG (reference sequence). This CDR3 spans 15 amino acids.

The chain has TRBV30 and TRBJ1-2; D gene uncertain. Germline CDR1 is GTSNPN and CDR2 is SVGIG (reference sequence). V was shortened by 0 bases and J by 1 base, with 12 bases between the two germline ends. The CDR3 runs to 15 residues. CDR3 loop: CAWSVRHNNNYGYTF. The CDR3 DNA reads as TGTGCCTGGAGTGTACGCCACAATAATAACTATGGCTACACCTTC.

The J gene is TRBJ1-2, the V gene TRBV15, with D unclear. V was trimmed by 9 bases and J by 7 bases, leaving 15 bases between them. The CDR3 is 12 amino acids. Per the germline V gene, CDR1 is LNHNV and CDR2 is YYDKDF (reference sequence). CDR3 sequence (DNA): TGTGCCACTTCCCAAATCGGACGTGGCTACACCTTC. Its protein product is CATSQIGRGYTF.

This chain connects TRBV28 to TRBJ2-2, with D possibly TRBD2 on 6 matching bases. The CDR3 covers 21 residues. Looked up from germline, CDR1 is MDHEN and CDR2 is SYDVKM. Trimming removed 2 bases from V and 6 bases from J, with 31 bases in between. The CDR3 nucleotides read TGTGCCAGCAGTTTACTCGGGCTAGCGCCCCGCTCGGCCGAGTCGTCCGGGGAGCTGTTTTTT. Translating it yields CASSLLGLAPRSAESSGELFF.

This chain joins TRBV6-2 or TRBV6-3 and TRBJ2-6; D gene uncertain. This CDR3 is 14 amino acids long. Trimming shortened V by 7 bases and J by 2 bases, and 9 bases separated the two germline ends. From germline, CDR1 is MNHEY and CDR2 SVGEGT. CDR3 sequence: CASNNAPGANVLTF. In nucleotides, the CDR3 is TGTGCCAGCAATAACGCTCCTGGGGCCAACGTCCTGACTTTC.

The chain couples TRBV6-5 to TRBJ1-1; D ambiguous. This CDR3 is 13 amino acids long. Germline V gene sequence: CDR1 MNHEY, CDR2 SVGAGI. The V end lost 7 bases, the J end lost 1 base, and 10 bases lay between the germline ends. In DNA, the CDR3 is TGTGCCAGCACCGTGCATTGGAACACTGAAGCTTTCTTT. Residues: CASTVHWNTEAFF.

J is TRBJ2-6 and V is TRBV4-3; D uncertain. V lost 4 bases and J lost 4, with 5 bases in between. Per germline, CDR1 LGHNA and CDR2 YSLEER. This CDR3 region has 13 residues. The CDR3 nucleotides read TGCGCCAGCAGCCCCGCCGGGGCCAACGTCCTGACTTTC. Translation: CASSPAGANVLTF.

V is TRBV7-9 and J is TRBJ1-5; D might be TRBD1 (5 bases). The germline gives CDR1 SEHNR, CDR2 FQNEAQ (reference sequence). V was clipped by 1 base and J by 4 bases, with 11 bases between them. The CDR3 runs to 15 residues. Here the CDR3 DNA reads TGTGCCAGCAGCTTAGGATCAGGGCGGAATCAGCCCCAGCATTTT. It encodes CASSLGSGRNQPQHF.

The genes are TRBV29-1 and TRBJ2-7; perhaps TRBD1 as D (5 bases). Germline V gene sequence: CDR1 SQVTM, CDR2 ANQGSEA. The CDR3 is 14 amino acids. The V end lost 4 bases, the J end lost 4 bases, and 17 bases lay between the germline ends. CDR3: CSVGRAGSSYEQYF. The CDR3 nucleotides are TGCAGCGTTGGGCGTGCAGGGTCCTCGTACGAGCAGTACTTC.

The V call is TRBV7-2, the J call TRBJ1-2, with 8 bases aligning to TRBD1. The CDR3 is made up of 15 amino acids. V dropped 0 bases and J dropped 7; count of bases not matched to a gene: 7. Germline V lookup: CDR1 SGHTA, CDR2 FQGNSA. The CDR3 bases are TGTGCCAGCAGCTTAGCGTTACCAGGGGGCTTTGGCTACACCTTC. As protein: CASSLALPGGFGYTF.

The chain joins TRBV15 to TRBJ2-3, with 11 bases identical to TRBD2. CDR3 size: 16 residues. Germline loops: CDR1 LNHNV, CDR2 YYDKDF (reference sequence). V lost 0 bases and J lost 5; bases outside the gene matches: 4. The CDR3 loop is CATSRELAGAKDTQYF. Here the CDR3 DNA reads TGTGCCACCAGCAGAGAACTAGCGGGAGCGAAAGATACGCAGTATTTT.

The CDR3 nucleotides are TGTGCCAGCAGTTTATTGACACAGGGGGCTCGGGTTCAGTACTTC. Translated: CASSLLTQGARVQYF. The genes are TRBV28 and TRBJ2-4; 9 nucleotides match TRBD1. This CDR3 is built from 15 residues. The trim removed 1 base at V and 11 bases at J, leaving 9 bases unmatched. Germline V gives CDR1 MDHEN, CDR2 SYDVKM. Using reference TRBV28 and TRBJ2-4 for the parts outside the CDR3, the full variable domain is DVKVTQSSRYLVKRTGEKVFLECVQDMDHENMFWYRQDPGLGLRLIYFSYDVKMKEKGDIPEGYSVSREKKERFSLILESASTNQTSMYLCASSLLTQGARVQYFGAGTRLSVL.

This clonotype was observed a few times. The CDR3 DNA is TGTGCCTGGAGTGTAAAGGCCGAGCAGTACTTC. The encoded protein is CAWSVKAEQYF. The chain combines TRBV30 with TRBJ2-7; D is ambiguous. V was cut by 0 bases and J by 6 bases, with 6 bases left in between. In germline, CDR1 is GTSNPN, CDR2 SVGIG (reference sequence). The CDR3 is 11 amino acids.

J is TRBJ2-3 and V is TRBV30; TRBD2 agrees at 9 bases. Germline CDR1 GTSNPN, CDR2 SVGIG (reference sequence). J gave up 5 bases and V 0 bases, and 9 bases lay outside the gene matches. This CDR3 is built from 16 residues. In DNA, the CDR3 is TGTGCCTGGAGTGTACGGGCTAGCGGGACGGGAGATACGCAGTATTTT. Amino acid sequence: CAWSVRASGTGDTQYF.

V usage is TRBV29-1 and J usage is TRBJ2-3; 12 nucleotides match TRBD1. V trimming: 4 bases; J trimming: 12 bases; junction bases outside the gene matches: 5. The CDR3 has 12 residues. Germline CDR1 SQVTM, CDR2 ANQGSEA. As DNA, the CDR3 is TGCAGCGTTGGAGGGACAGGGGGCAACCAGTATTTT. Its translation: CSVGGTGGNQYF.

The rearrangement links TRBV14 to TRBJ2-6; D is uncertain. This CDR3 spans 14 amino acids. V was clipped by 2 bases and J by 0 bases, with 2 bases between them. CDR1 and CDR2 (germline): SGHDN, FVKESK. The CDR3 region has the DNA TGTGCCAGCAGCCAAAGCTCTGGGGCCAACGTCCTGACTTTC. Translation gives CASSQSSGANVLTF. The entire variable domain, with the rest obtained from reference TRBV14 and TRBJ2-6, is as follows: EAGVTQFPSHSVIEKGQTVTLRCDPISGHDNLYWYRRVMGKEIKFLLHFVKESKQDESGMPNNRFLAERTGGTYSTLKVQPAELEDSGVYFCASSQSSGANVLTFGAGSRLTVL.

The rearrangement uses TRBV5-1 and TRBJ2-3, with D possibly being TRBD1 (5 bases). CDR3 length equals 15 residues. V was cut by 0 bases and J by 6 bases, with 14 bases left in between. The germline V gene encodes CDR1 SGHRS and CDR2 YFSETQ. The CDR3 DNA follows: TGCGCCAGCAGCTTGGGGACACCACCCACCGATACGCAGTATTTT. Its translation is CASSLGTPPTDTQYF.

The chain carries TRBV5-1 and TRBJ2-1; 10 bases agree with TRBD2. J lost 3 bases, V lost 3 bases, and 3 bases had no gene match. The CDR3 consists of 15 residues. The V gene's germline CDR1 is SGHRS and CDR2 YFSETQ. The CDR3 sequence is CASSYSGGIYNEQFF. The CDR3 DNA is TGCGCCAGCAGCTATAGCGGGGGGATCTACAATGAGCAGTTCTTC.

DNA of the CDR3: TGTGCCATCCAGTACAGGCTCGGTCAGCCCCAGCATTTT. This translates into CAIQYRLGQPQHF. The chain links TRBV12-3 or TRBV12-4 to TRBJ1-5; the D gene is possibly TRBD1 (5 bases). Between the trimmed V and J ends, which lost 10 bases and 6 bases, there was a span of 16 bases. The CDR3 contains 13 residues.

The chain is built from TRBV12-3 or TRBV12-4 and TRBJ2-5, with D possibly TRBD1 on 5 matching bases. This CDR3 spans 13 amino acids. The ends were cut back, 5 bases at V and 5 bases at J, with 12 bases in the middle. In nucleotides, the CDR3 is TGTGCCAGCAGTCCCCAGGGTCCGGAGACCCAGTACTTC. Translated: CASSPQGPETQYF.

This chain uses TRBV18 with TRBJ2-5; TRBD1 agrees at 7 bases. Per germline, CDR1 KGHSH and CDR2 LQKENI. The CDR3 has 14 residues. With 3 bases clipped from V and 1 base from J, the junction kept 2 bases outside the gene matches. CDR3 in amino acids: CASSPGTAQETQYF. The DNA for the CDR3 is TGTGCCAGCTCACCGGGGACAGCCCAAGAGACCCAGTACTTC.

V and J are TRBV20-1 and TRBJ2-4; 12 nucleotides agree with TRBD1. J lost 9 bases, V lost 6 bases, and 3 bases had no gene match. Germline V gene lookup returns CDR1 DFQATT and CDR2 SNEGSKA (reference sequence). The CDR3 spans 12 residues. The CDR3, as DNA: TGCAGTGCGGTGGGACAGGGGGCCATTCAGTACTTC. The encoded protein is CSAVGQGAIQYF.